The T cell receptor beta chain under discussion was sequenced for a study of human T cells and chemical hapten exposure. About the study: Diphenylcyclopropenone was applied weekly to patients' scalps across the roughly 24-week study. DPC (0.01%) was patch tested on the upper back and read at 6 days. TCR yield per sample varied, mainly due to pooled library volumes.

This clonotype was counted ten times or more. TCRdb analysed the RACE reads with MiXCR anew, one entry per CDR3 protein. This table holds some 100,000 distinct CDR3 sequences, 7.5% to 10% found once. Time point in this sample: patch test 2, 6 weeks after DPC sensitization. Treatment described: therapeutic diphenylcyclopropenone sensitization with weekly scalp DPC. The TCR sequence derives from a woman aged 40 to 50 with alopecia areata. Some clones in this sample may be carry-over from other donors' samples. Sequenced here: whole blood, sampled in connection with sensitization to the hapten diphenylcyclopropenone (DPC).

DNA of the CDR3: TGTGCCAGCATTCCCGCCAGCGGTAATTCACCCCTCCACTTT. Encoded protein: CASIPASGNSPLHF. The rearrangement links TRBV28 to TRBJ1-6; the D is unclear. The CDR3 runs 14 residues. The V end lost 7 bases, the J end lost 6 bases, and 13 bases lay between the germline ends. Germline V gene lookup returns CDR1 MDHEN and CDR2 SYDVKM.